This is a list of T cell receptor beta chains from one sample in a study of control samples from healthy donors and cancer patients. Libraries were prepared by immunoSEQ multiplex PCR; TCRdb keeps only in-frame clonotypes and omits some of them. The table has about 110,000 clones, roughly 91% seen once. The sequencing sample was made of blood. These receptors were obtained from a woman in her forties or fifties in good health. The CDR3 runs from the conserved cysteine through the conserved F or W. Fields, in order: J gene, clone size, D gene, V gene, CDR3 DNA, CDR3 protein. The D gene is left open where the match is weak. Part of the rows lack a size; the others show once, few, many or a class for expanded clones.

j_call: TRBJ1-2
clone_size: .
d_call: .
v_call: TRBV30
cdr3_nt: TGTGCCTGGAGTGTCGGTGGCTTGATAAACTATGGCTACACCTTC
cdr3_aa: CAWSVGGLINYGYTF

j_call: TRBJ1-2
clone_size: .
d_call: .
v_call: TRBV5-6
cdr3_nt: TGTGCCAGCAGCTTGGCCGCTGGCTACACCTTC
cdr3_aa: CASSLAAGYTF

j_call: TRBJ1-2
clone_size: .
d_call: .
v_call: TRBV6-2/TRBV6-3
cdr3_nt: TGTGCCAGCAGCCGAACAGGGCCCGCCCGCTATGGCTACACCTTC
cdr3_aa: CASSRTGPARYGYTF

j_call: TRBJ1-2
clone_size: .
d_call: .
v_call: TRBV28
cdr3_nt: TGTGCCAGCAGCCCCGCGCAGGGCTCCTATGGCTACACCTTC
cdr3_aa: CASSPAQGSYGYTF

j_call: TRBJ1-2
clone_size: .
d_call: .
v_call: TRBV5-8
cdr3_nt: TGTGCCAGCAGATGGGGGGCCGGCTATGGCTACACCTTC
cdr3_aa: CASRWGAGYGYTF

j_call: TRBJ1-1
clone_size: .
d_call: .
v_call: TRBV5-5
cdr3_nt: TGTGCCAGCAGCTTGGGCGGGGGGCGCGTAGGCACTGAAGCTTTCTTT
cdr3_aa: CASSLGGGRVGTEAFF

j_call: TRBJ1-2
clone_size: .
d_call: TRBD1
v_call: TRBV11-2
cdr3_nt: TGTGCCAGCAGCCTTCTTCGGACAGGGGGCGCCGGTGGCTACACCTTC
cdr3_aa: CASSLLRTGGAGGYTF

j_call: TRBJ2-1
clone_size: .
d_call: .
v_call: TRBV10-3
cdr3_nt: TGTGCCATCAGAAAGGACAGCTCCTACAATGAGCAGTTCTTC
cdr3_aa: CAIRKDSSYNEQFF

j_call: TRBJ2-1
clone_size: .
d_call: .
v_call: TRBV14
cdr3_nt: TGTGCCAGCAGCCAAGAGGCAAGGAAATGGGAGCAGTTCTTC
cdr3_aa: CASSQEARKWEQFF

j_call: TRBJ2-1
clone_size: .
d_call: .
v_call: TRBV5-1
cdr3_nt: TGCGCCAGCAGCTTGGAACAATTTAGTGAGCAGTTCTTC
cdr3_aa: CASSLEQFSEQFF

j_call: TRBJ1-1
clone_size: .
d_call: TRBD1
v_call: TRBV2
cdr3_nt: TGTGCCAGCGATAAACAGGGGGTATTCACTGAAGCTTTCTTT
cdr3_aa: CASDKQGVFTEAFF

j_call: TRBJ1-3
clone_size: .
d_call: .
v_call: TRBV5-4
cdr3_nt: TGTGCCAGCAGCTTGATTCCCGTCTCTGGAAACACCATATATTTT
cdr3_aa: CASSLIPVSGNTIYF

j_call: TRBJ1-5
clone_size: .
d_call: .
v_call: TRBV6-5
cdr3_nt: TGTGCCAGCAGCATCGACAGTAGCAATCAGCCCCAGCATTTT
cdr3_aa: CASSIDSSNQPQHF

j_call: TRBJ1-2
clone_size: .
d_call: TRBD1
v_call: TRBV5-6
cdr3_nt: TGTGCCAGCAGCTTGGGGCAGGGGGTCTATGGCTACACCTTC
cdr3_aa: CASSLGQGVYGYTF

j_call: TRBJ2-7
clone_size: .
d_call: TRBD1
v_call: TRBV7-9
cdr3_nt: TGTGCCAGCTCTGTGACAGGGCGTTTTTTAAGCAACGAGCAGTACTTC
cdr3_aa: CASSVTGRFLSNEQYF

j_call: TRBJ1-5
clone_size: .
d_call: TRBD1
v_call: TRBV7-2
cdr3_nt: TGTGCCAGCAGCTTAGTTTGGGACAGGGCCAATCAGCCCCAGCATTTT
cdr3_aa: CASSLVWDRANQPQHF

j_call: TRBJ1-2
clone_size: .
d_call: .
v_call: TRBV7-9
cdr3_nt: TGTGCCAGCAGCTTAGGACCGGGACCCTATGGCTACACCTTC
cdr3_aa: CASSLGPGPYGYTF

j_call: TRBJ1-2
clone_size: .
d_call: .
v_call: TRBV5-1
cdr3_nt: TGCGCCAGCAGCTTGGGGGGCGATGGCTACACCTTC
cdr3_aa: CASSLGGDGYTF

j_call: TRBJ2-4
clone_size: .
d_call: .
v_call: TRBV9
cdr3_nt: TGTGCCAGCAGCGTAGCTTCGGGAGTACCCAAAAACATTCAGTACTTC
cdr3_aa: CASSVASGVPKNIQYF

j_call: TRBJ2-1
clone_size: many
d_call: .
v_call: TRBV5-4
cdr3_nt: TGTGCCAGCAGCTTGCGGGATTTGGGATTCATCTTCGATGAGCAGTTCTTC
cdr3_aa: CASSLRDLGFIFDEQFF

j_call: TRBJ2-3
clone_size: .
d_call: .
v_call: TRBV29-1
cdr3_nt: TGCAGCGCCCTTCTCCGGGACTCTTACACAGATACGCAGTATTTT
cdr3_aa: CSALLRDSYTDTQYF

j_call: TRBJ2-1
clone_size: .
d_call: .
v_call: TRBV13
cdr3_nt: TGTGCCAGCAGCTTAGATGGTAGCGGAGTCTACAATGAGCAGTTCTTC
cdr3_aa: CASSLDGSGVYNEQFF

j_call: TRBJ1-6
clone_size: .
d_call: .
v_call: TRBV6-4
cdr3_nt: TGTGCCAGCAGTGACACCGAAAGCTCCTATAATTCACCCCTCCACTTT
cdr3_aa: CASSDTESSYNSPLHF

j_call: TRBJ2-2
clone_size: .
d_call: .
v_call: TRBV2
cdr3_nt: TGTGCCAGCCGCCCCCTCACCGGGGAGCTGTTTTTT
cdr3_aa: CASRPLTGELFF

j_call: TRBJ2-7
clone_size: .
d_call: .
v_call: TRBV12-3/TRBV12-4
cdr3_nt: TGTGCCAGCAGCAGGACAGACTACGAGCAGTACTTC
cdr3_aa: CASSRTDYEQYF

j_call: TRBJ1-1
clone_size: once
d_call: .
v_call: TRBV7-2
cdr3_nt: TGTGCCAGCAGCTTAGAAATTAACACTGAAGCTTTCTTT
cdr3_aa: CASSLEINTEAFF

j_call: TRBJ1-1
clone_size: .
d_call: TRBD1
v_call: TRBV29-1
cdr3_nt: TGCAGCGTTCGAATTCCCGGACAGGGGAACACTGAAGCTTTCTTT
cdr3_aa: CSVRIPGQGNTEAFF

j_call: TRBJ2-3
clone_size: .
d_call: TRBD1
v_call: TRBV19
cdr3_nt: TGTGCCAGTACCCCAGAGGGGGCTCGAACGCAGTATTTT
cdr3_aa: CASTPEGARTQYF

j_call: TRBJ2-1
clone_size: .
d_call: .
v_call: TRBV7-3
cdr3_nt: TGTGCCAGCAGCCCGTCTTTAGGGAGCTACAATGAGCAGTTCTTC
cdr3_aa: CASSPSLGSYNEQFF

j_call: TRBJ1-3
clone_size: .
d_call: .
v_call: TRBV19
cdr3_nt: TGTGCCAGTAGTATTGGGGATAACACCATATATTTT
cdr3_aa: CASSIGDNTIYF

j_call: TRBJ2-1
clone_size: .
d_call: .
v_call: TRBV27
cdr3_nt: TGTGCCAGCAGTTTATCAGGGAGTACTGAGCAGTTCTTC
cdr3_aa: CASSLSGSTEQFF

j_call: TRBJ1-4
clone_size: .
d_call: .
v_call: TRBV20-1
cdr3_nt: TGCAGTGCTAGAGTACTCGAAAAACTGTTTTTT
cdr3_aa: CSARVLEKLFF

j_call: TRBJ1-3
clone_size: .
d_call: .
v_call: TRBV5-6
cdr3_nt: TGTGCCAGCAGCCTATACACCGGACAGACTGGAAACACCATATATTTT
cdr3_aa: CASSLYTGQTGNTIYF

j_call: TRBJ1-2
clone_size: once
d_call: .
v_call: TRBV18
cdr3_nt: TGTGCCAGCTCACCACCGGGGCAGAACTATGGCTACACCTTC
cdr3_aa: CASSPPGQNYGYTF

j_call: TRBJ2-2
clone_size: once
d_call: .
v_call: TRBV19
cdr3_nt: TGTGCCAGTAGTCGGTCTGGGACAAGCGCTAACACCGGGGAGCTGTTTTTT
cdr3_aa: CASSRSGTSANTGELFF

j_call: TRBJ2-3
clone_size: .
d_call: .
v_call: TRBV25-1
cdr3_nt: TGTGCCAGCAGTGACCCCGTGGGCACAGATACGCAGTATTTT
cdr3_aa: CASSDPVGTDTQYF

j_call: TRBJ2-7
clone_size: .
d_call: .
v_call: TRBV3-1/TRBV3-2
cdr3_nt: TGTGCCAGCAGCCGTCGGGGGCCCTCCTACGAGCAGTACTTC
cdr3_aa: CASSRRGPSYEQYF

j_call: TRBJ2-3
clone_size: .
d_call: TRBD1
v_call: TRBV5-1
cdr3_nt: TGCGCCAGCAGCTCGTGGACAGGGGGCACAGATACGCAGTATTTT
cdr3_aa: CASSSWTGGTDTQYF

j_call: TRBJ1-1
clone_size: once
d_call: .
v_call: TRBV15
cdr3_nt: TGTGCCACCAGCAGAGATGGGCCTGAAGCTTTCTTT
cdr3_aa: CATSRDGPEAFF

j_call: TRBJ1-1
clone_size: .
d_call: .
v_call: TRBV6-5
cdr3_nt: TGTGCCAGCGGGCGGGCGAGGGAAGCTTTCTTT
cdr3_aa: CASGRAREAFF

j_call: TRBJ1-6
clone_size: .
d_call: TRBD1
v_call: TRBV15
cdr3_nt: TGTGCCACCAGCAGTAACAGGGGCGATCACGCACCCCTCCACTTT
cdr3_aa: CATSSNRGDHAPLHF

j_call: TRBJ1-2
clone_size: .
d_call: .
v_call: TRBV2
cdr3_nt: TGTGCCAGCACCAGATCGCAGGGTAACTATGGCTACACCTTC
cdr3_aa: CASTRSQGNYGYTF

j_call: TRBJ2-5
clone_size: once
d_call: TRBD1
v_call: TRBV6-6
cdr3_nt: TGTGCCAGCAGCAAACGGGCGGGAAGACAGGGGAGTCGGATCCAAGAGACCCAGTACTTC
cdr3_aa: CASSKRAGRQGSRIQETQYF